The subject of this entry is one T cell receptor beta chain. The naive CD8 population came from CD45RO-negative cells selected for CCR7, without terminally differentiated effector memory CD45RA+ cells. Every one of the donors was a Caucasian adult that lived in Nashville, Tennessee. Data came from immunoSEQ multiplex PCR; TCRdb stores just in-frame clones and leaves some out. The profile shows around 700,000 clones, about 90% of them singletons. These data belong to a study of shared clonotypes between healthy human individuals. Study-wide background: A donor's plate count was three for CD4 naive and three for CD4 memory; CD8 naive had two and CD8 memory one.

The receptor was derived from a man aged 25 to 45 in good health. The sample was naive CD8+ T cells sorted from blood.

CDR3 coding DNA: TGTGCCAGCAGTCCGCGGACAGGGTTGAAGTACGAGCAGTACTTC. This gives the protein CASSPRTGLKYEQYF. This chain connects TRBV28 to TRBJ2-7; 8 bases line up with TRBD1. V dropped 5 bases and J dropped 4; count of bases not matched to a gene: 10. The CDR3 totals 15 residues. Germline V gene lookup returns CDR1 MDHEN and CDR2 SYDVKM.